A single sample gave rise to the 18 T cell receptor beta chains below, sequenced in a study of blood T cells in healthy people across ages. A second PCR, run for about 6 to 11 cycles, used a sample-barcoded 5' primer plus a J-beta primer mix. One entry per CDR3 protein results from TCRdb running MiXCR on the 5' RACE reads. The sample has approximately 1.5 million distinct CDR3 sequences, 42% seen once; the top ten hold about 3.8%. Input material: blood. These receptors were collected from a woman aged 18-29 years in good health.

The rearrangement uses TRBV12-3 or TRBV12-4 and TRBJ2-4, with D hard to call. The CDR3 is made up of 14 amino acids. V dropped 8 bases and J dropped 1 base, with 12 bases sitting between them. The CDR3, as DNA: TGTGCCAGCGCAAGTTCGGGCGCCAAAAACATTCAGTACTTC. As protein: CASASSGAKNIQYF.

CDR3 nucleotide sequence: TGTGCCAGCAGCCCAGCGGTAGGAACCCAAGAGACCCAGTACTTC. Residues: CASSPAVGTQETQYF. The rearrangement links TRBV13 to TRBJ2-7; a possible D gene is TRBD2 (5 bases). The J call is in doubt because the DNA end fits TRBJ2-5 better. The CDR3 contains 15 residues. In germline, CDR1 is PRHDT, CDR2 FYEKMQ (reference sequence).

This chain joins TRBV27 and TRBJ2-5; D ambiguous. The DNA end is more similar to TRBJ2-7, so the J call may be wrong. The germline V gene encodes CDR1 MNHEY and CDR2 SMNVEV (reference sequence). This CDR3 comprises 14 residues. The CDR3 DNA is TGTGCCAGCAGTCTCAACGTAGCTTCCTACGAGCAGTACTTC. It is translated as CASSLNVASYEQYF.

The genes are TRBV27 and TRBJ1-1, with TRBD1 as a possible D gene (6 bases). V lost 6 bases, J lost 5 bases, and 22 bases lay in between. From germline, CDR1 is MNHEY and CDR2 SMNVEV (reference sequence). The CDR3 covers 16 residues. The CDR3 coding sequence is TGTGCCAGCAGGGGTCCATTGCAGGGGAGAGGTACTGAAGCTTTCTTT. Its protein product is CASRGPLQGRGTEAFF.

This clonotype has a handful of counts. This chain connects TRBV27 to TRBJ1-4, with a weak D call TRBD1 (5 bases). Germline V CDR1 and CDR2: MNHEY, SMNVEV (reference sequence). CDR3 length: 12 residues. V was pared by 5 bases and J by 15 bases, with 16 bases between. The CDR3 loop is CASSTWDGVMFF. In DNA, the CDR3 is TGTGCCAGCAGTACCTGGGACGGCGTAATGTTTTTT.

This chain connects TRBV28 to TRBJ2-7, with D possibly TRBD1 on 6 matching bases. Germline V CDR1 and CDR2: MDHEN, SYDVKM. This CDR3 region has 14 residues. The V end lost 9 bases, the J end lost 3 bases, and 18 bases lay between the germline ends. CDR3 sequence (DNA): TGTGCCAGTCGGACAGCCCTTGTAAGCTACGAGCAGTACTTC. This translates into CASRTALVSYEQYF.

The chain recombines TRBV21-1 with TRBJ2-3; the DNA was not compared with TRBD2, the D call given in the table. TRBV21-1 is a pseudogene segment. The CDR3 spans 17 residues. DNA of the CDR3: TGTGCCAGCAGCAAAGTGGGGACTAGCGTACGCACAGATACGCAGTATTTT. Encoded protein: CASSKVGTSVRTDTQYF.

This clonotype has more than one count but fewer than ten. This rearrangement joins TRBV11-2 to TRBJ2-3; possibly TRBD1 for D (5 bases). The CDR3 is made up of 15 amino acids. V gave up 1 base and J gave up 2 bases, with 10 bases separating them. Per germline, CDR1 SGHAT and CDR2 FQNNGV. The CDR3 loop is CASSLADSTTDTQYF. The CDR3 DNA follows: TGTGCCAGCAGCTTAGCAGACAGTACCACAGATACGCAGTATTTT.

On this clonotype itself: This may be a read error: a much more frequent sequence differs by one nucleotide. This sequence joins TRBV20-1 and TRBJ2-1, with 11 bases lining up with TRBD2. Judging by the DNA end, TRBJ2-7 fits better; the J call may be wrong. Germline V gene data show CDR1 as DFQATT and CDR2 as SNEGSKA (reference sequence). The CDR3 has 15 amino acids. In DNA, the CDR3 is TGCAGTGCTACAGACGGGACTAGCGGCTACAATGAGCAGTACTTC. The encoded protein is CSATDGTSGYNEQYF.

The chain joins TRBV20-1 to TRBJ1-2; 7 bases fit TRBD1. This CDR3 spans 16 amino acids. J was trimmed by 2 bases and V by 4 bases; bases with no gene match: 13. Germline V gene data show CDR1 as DFQATT and CDR2 as SNEGSKA (reference sequence). This CDR3 is CSAKPNTGAPNYGYTF. The CDR3 DNA follows: TGCAGTGCTAAACCTAACACAGGGGCACCCAACTATGGCTACACCTTC.

The sample holds one count of this clonotype. This chain uses TRBV24-1 with TRBJ2-1; D gene uncertain. V gave up 4 bases and J gave up 12 bases, with 9 bases separating them. Germline V gives CDR1 KGHDR, CDR2 SFDVKD. The CDR3 consists of 11 residues. In DNA, the CDR3 is TGTGCCACCAGTGACTCGTATGGGCAGTTCTTC. Its protein product is CATSDSYGQFF.

This chain joins TRBV14 and TRBJ1-2, with unresolved D. The CDR3 contains 14 residues. Trimming removed 1 base at V and 9 bases at J, with 15 bases between. Germline CDR1 is SGHDN and CDR2 is FVKESK. DNA for the CDR3: TGTGCCAGCAGCCAAGGGGAGTACTCTTGGAGCTACACCTTC. This translates into CASSQGEYSWSYTF.

The J gene is TRBJ2-3, the V gene TRBV6-6; the match to TRBD1 covers 7 bases. Germline lookup yields CDR1 MNHNY and CDR2 SVGAGI (reference sequence). V gave up 10 bases and J gave up 6 bases; unmatched junction bases: 10. The length of the CDR3 is 13 residues. CDR3 loop: CATQHDRVDTQYF. The CDR3 nucleotides read TGTGCCACCCAACACGACAGGGTTGATACGCAGTATTTT.

This clonotype has just a few counts. The chain couples TRBV7-9 to TRBJ2-1; 9 nucleotides match TRBD1. The V and J ends lost 0 bases and 8 bases, in that order; junction bases with no gene match: 5. Germline V CDR1 and CDR2: SEHNR, FQNEAQ (reference sequence). The CDR3 is 15 residues long. The CDR3 nucleotides are TGTGCCAGCAGCTTAGCACGGGACAGGGAGGATGAGCAGTTCTTC. Translation gives CASSLARDREDEQFF.

V and J are TRBV7-2 and TRBJ2-3; 12 positions match TRBD2. The CDR3 length is 17 residues. Germline V gene sequence: CDR1 SGHTA, CDR2 FQGNSA. The junction had 6 bases not matched to a gene; V was cut back by 2 bases and J by 3 bases. The CDR3 nucleotides are TGTGCCAGCAGCTTAATGGTGACTAGCGGGAGTACAGATACGCAGTATTTT. It yields the protein CASSLMVTSGSTDTQYF.

This clonotype came up a few times. V is TRBV4-1 and J is TRBJ2-7; D not certain. CDR1 and CDR2 (germline): MGHRA, YSYEKL. CDR3 length equals 13 residues. V lost 1 base and J lost 2, with 6 bases in between. The CDR3 DNA reads TGCGCCAGCAGCCAAGGGTCCACCTACGAGCAGTACTTC. Its translation: CASSQGSTYEQYF.

The chain has TRBV7-2 and TRBJ1-2, with 12 bases matching TRBD1. With 5 bases clipped from V and 4 bases from J, the junction kept 14 bases outside the gene matches. The CDR3 has 18 amino acids. Per the germline V gene, CDR1 is SGHTA and CDR2 is FQGNSA. Written as DNA, the CDR3 is TGTGCCAGCAGCATTCGTGGGACAGGGGGCGCGGGCTTCTATGGCTACACCTTC. This encodes CASSIRGTGGAGFYGYTF.

This chain links TRBV20-1 with TRBJ2-5; TRBD2 agrees at 8 bases. V was clipped by 0 bases and J by 4 bases; unmatched bases: 10. The CDR3 runs 16 residues. Germline CDR1 and CDR2: DFQATT and SNEGSKA (reference sequence). This CDR3 is CSARDPYALAGETQYF. As DNA, the CDR3 is TGCAGTGCTAGAGATCCGTATGCTCTAGCGGGAGAGACCCAGTACTTC.